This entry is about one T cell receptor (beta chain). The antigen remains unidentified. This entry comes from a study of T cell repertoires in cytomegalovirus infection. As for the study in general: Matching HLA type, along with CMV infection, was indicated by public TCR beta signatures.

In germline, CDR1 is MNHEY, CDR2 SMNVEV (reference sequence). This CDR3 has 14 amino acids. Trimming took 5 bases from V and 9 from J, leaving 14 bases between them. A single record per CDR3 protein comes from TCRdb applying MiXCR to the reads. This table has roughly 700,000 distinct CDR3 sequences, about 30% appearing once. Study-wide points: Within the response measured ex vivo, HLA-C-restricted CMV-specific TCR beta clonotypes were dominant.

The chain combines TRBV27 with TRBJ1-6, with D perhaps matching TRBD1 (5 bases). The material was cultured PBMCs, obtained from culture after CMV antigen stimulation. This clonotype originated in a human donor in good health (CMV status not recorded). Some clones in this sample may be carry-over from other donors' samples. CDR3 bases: TGTGCCAGCAGTCCTCTCGGGACGAGTTCACCCCTCCACTTT. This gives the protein CASSPLGTSSPLHF.